The 5 T cell receptor beta chains presented below share a single source sample, sequenced in a study of molecular identifiers for immune sequencing clone quantification. TCRdb independently ran MiXCR on the PCR reads; one entry per CDR3 protein. This sample has 45,000 to 60,000 distinct CDR3 sequences, with 36% found just once. The sequenced sample was naive CD8+ T cells from blood, with Jurkat cell RNA spiked in. The sample's subset: FACS-sorted CD8+CD4-CCR7+CD45RA+ naive T cells. These receptors were taken from a human donor in good health. Some libraries in this study had Jurkat cell RNA spiked in.

In this sample, this clonotype turned up many times. V usage is TRBV28 and J usage is TRBJ2-3; 7 bases align to TRBD2. The CDR3 is 14 amino acids. The germline V gene has CDR1 MDHEN and CDR2 SYDVKM. The V gene end was trimmed by 3 bases and the J gene end by 0 bases; junction bases not matched to a gene: 0. The CDR3, as DNA: TGTGCCAGCAGTTTGACTAGCAGCACAGATACGCAGTATTTT. It is translated as CASSLTSSTDTQYF.

In this sample, this clonotype turned up a few times. V gene TRBV7-9 combines with J gene TRBJ1-1; 8 bases are a match to TRBD1. With 4 bases clipped from V and 5 bases from J, the junction kept 9 bases outside the gene matches. In germline, CDR1 is SEHNR, CDR2 FQNEAQ (reference sequence). The CDR3 loop spans 15 amino acids. CDR3 sequence: CASSSPGQGRTEAFF. In DNA, the CDR3 is TGTGCCAGCAGCTCTCCCGGACAGGGACGAACTGAAGCTTTCTTT.

To note about this clonotype: A much larger clone differs from this one at a single base, so this may be a read error. This chain joins TRBV7-7 and TRBJ2-5, with D unresolved. This CDR3 is 13 amino acids long. Germline V gene data show CDR1 as SSHAT and CDR2 as FNYEAQ (reference sequence). The CDR3 reads CASSPPLQESQYF. Written as DNA, the CDR3 is TGTGCCAGCAGCCCCCCCCTCCAAGAGTCCCAGTACTTC.

This clonotype was found a few times. This chain uses TRBV11-2 with TRBJ2-7; D perhaps matches TRBD2 (5 bases). The germline V gene has CDR1 SGHAT and CDR2 FQNNGV. The V end lost 5 bases, the J end lost 2 bases, and 7 bases lay between the germline ends. The CDR3 loop spans 12 amino acids. This CDR3 is CASSETTYEQYF. The CDR3 bases are TGTGCCAGCAGCGAGACTACCTACGAGCAGTACTTC.

Ten or more counts support this clonotype. This chain joins TRBV15 and TRBJ1-6, with D maybe TRBD1 (5 bases). The CDR3 sequence is 15 residues long. V was shortened by 1 base and J by 4 bases, with 8 bases between the two germline ends. Germline V gene data show CDR1 as LNHNV and CDR2 as YYDKDF (reference sequence). The CDR3: CATSRVPGYNSPLHF. In DNA, the CDR3 is TGTGCCACCAGCAGAGTTCCAGGGTATAATTCACCCCTCCACTTT.